Below, one TCR beta chain is given with its context. Its antigen is as yet unknown. The data originate from a study of cytomegalovirus exposure and HLA in healthy donors. Study summary: Sequencing of 150 million to 200 million T cells in an earlier analysis found 100 million to 140 million unique TCR beta sequences.

The PCR employed 60 Vbeta primers together with 13 Jbeta primers. Sequenced by immunoSEQ multiplex PCR; TCRdb stores in-frame clones only, minus some. The table lists around 94,000 clones, around 78% of them singletons, with around 4.6% in the top ten. Trimming at V came to 3 bases and at J to 5 bases, leaving 10 bases not matched to a gene. The length of the CDR3 is 17 residues. The V gene's germline CDR1 is LNHDA and CDR2 SQIVND (reference sequence). Findings and limits, study-wide: A later analysis linked a missense DCLRE1C variant to TCR beta V- and J-gene trimming. The later analysis indicated that the majority of CMV-associated TCR beta chains appeared HLA-restricted. Reports indicated that the classifier achieved high specificity and sensitivity in diagnosing cytomegalovirus status.

The sample taken for sequencing was PBMCs. The sequence derives from a woman aged 40-49 years in good health and CMV-seropositive. The chain has TRBV19 and TRBJ1-5; TRBD1 agrees at 10 bases. The CDR3 DNA is TGTGCCAGTAGTATTGATTATTGGGACAGGGGTTATCAGCCCCAGCATTTT. It specifies CASSIDYWDRGYQPQHF.